Below, 7 T cell receptor beta chains from the same sample are listed, as sequenced in a study of memory CD4+ T cells and cytomegalovirus serostatus. The repertoire was sequenced with immunoSEQ multiplex PCR; TCRdb's copy has only in-frame clones and lacks some. The data contain 60,000 to 70,000 clones, around 76% of them singletons. The sort gate was single viable CD3+CD4+CD8-CD45RO+ cells for memory CD4+ T cells. Input material: memory CD4+ T cells from blood. Source of these receptors: an adult in good health and CMV-seropositive.

The V call is TRBV14, the J call TRBJ1-1; D gene unclear. Germline values: CDR1 SGHDN, CDR2 FVKESK. The length of the CDR3 is 17 residues. Trimming removed 0 bases at V and 5 bases at J, with 19 bases between. The DNA for the CDR3 is TGTGCCAGCAGCCAAGATCCTCGTATCGGGCCGGGGACTGAAGCTTTCTTT. This gives the protein CASSQDPRIGPGTEAFF.

This clone qualifies as medium-sized. The chain links TRBV4-1 to TRBJ2-7; 8 bases are shared with TRBD1. V shed 1 base and J 6 bases; nucleotides not matched to a gene: 8. The V gene's germline CDR1 is MGHRA and CDR2 YSYEKL. The CDR3 has 15 amino acids. The CDR3 DNA reads TGCGCCAGCAGCCAAGCGGGGACAGGTATCGTCGAGCAGTACTTC. Its translation: CASSQAGTGIVEQYF.

The sample holds a few counts of this clone. The V gene is TRBV28, the J gene TRBJ2-3, with D perhaps TRBD1 or TRBD2 (5 bases each). Trimming removed 2 bases from V and 4 bases from J, with 10 bases in between. Germline-derived CDR1 and CDR2 are MDHEN and SYDVKM. This CDR3 has 14 amino acids. CDR3 in amino acids: CASSLMGVADTQYF. CDR3 DNA sequence: TGTGCCAGCAGTTTAATGGGGGTTGCAGATACGCAGTATTTT.

The chain is built from TRBV7-8 and TRBJ1-1; D not resolved. CDR1 is SGHVS and CDR2 is FQNEAQ in the germline V gene. V was pared by 8 bases and J by 5 bases, with 15 bases between. This CDR3 region has 13 residues. The CDR3 DNA sequence: TGTGCCAGCGGTCTGGGTCGGGTTACTGAAGCTTTCTTT. Its translation: CASGLGRVTEAFF.

The DNA of the CDR3 is TGCGCCAGCAGCTTAGCGGGTCGTTACAATGAGCAGTTCTTC. The encoded protein is CASSLAGRYNEQFF. The rearrangement uses TRBV4-1 and TRBJ2-1, with TRBD2 matching over 7 bases. This CDR3 region has 14 residues. V shed 5 bases, J shed 4 bases, and the junction held 5 bases outside the gene matches. Germline CDR1 MGHRA, CDR2 YSYEKL.

The V gene is TRBV4-2, the J gene TRBJ1-2, with unresolved D. The length of the CDR3 is 15 residues. The germline CDR1 and CDR2 sequences are LGHNA and YNFKEQ. Trimming cost V 1 base and J 5 bases, with 14 bases left between them. The CDR3 sequence: CASSQVNRAEYGYTF. DNA for the CDR3: TGTGCCAGCAGCCAAGTAAACCGGGCGGAGTATGGCTACACCTTC.

This clone was picked up one time. V is TRBV4-1 and J is TRBJ1-1; no definite D call. CDR1 and CDR2 (germline): MGHRA, YSYEKL. The CDR3 spans 15 residues. Trimming took off 3 bases at V and 0 bases at J, with 11 bases between the two ends. Here the CDR3 DNA reads TGCGCCAGCAGCCATACTGTAATTTTGAACACTGAAGCTTTCTTT. Translated: CASSHTVILNTEAFF.